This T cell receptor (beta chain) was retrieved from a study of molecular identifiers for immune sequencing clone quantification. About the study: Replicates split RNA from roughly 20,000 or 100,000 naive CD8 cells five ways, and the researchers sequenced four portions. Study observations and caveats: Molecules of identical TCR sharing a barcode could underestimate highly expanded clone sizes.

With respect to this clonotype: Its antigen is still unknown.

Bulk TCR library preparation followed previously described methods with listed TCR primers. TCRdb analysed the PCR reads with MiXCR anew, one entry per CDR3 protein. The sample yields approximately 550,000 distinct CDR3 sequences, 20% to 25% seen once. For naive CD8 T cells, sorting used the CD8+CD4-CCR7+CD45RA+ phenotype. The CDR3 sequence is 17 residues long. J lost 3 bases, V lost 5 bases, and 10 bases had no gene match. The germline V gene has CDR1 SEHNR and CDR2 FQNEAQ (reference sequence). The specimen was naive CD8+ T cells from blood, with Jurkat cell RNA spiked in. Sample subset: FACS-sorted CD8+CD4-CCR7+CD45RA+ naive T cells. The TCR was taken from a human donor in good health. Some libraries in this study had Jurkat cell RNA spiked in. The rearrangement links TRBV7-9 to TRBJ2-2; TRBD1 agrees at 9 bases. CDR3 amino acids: CASSRGQGRVDTGELFF. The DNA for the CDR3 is TGTGCCAGCAGCAGGGGACAGGGTAGGGTCGACACCGGGGAGCTGTTTTTT.